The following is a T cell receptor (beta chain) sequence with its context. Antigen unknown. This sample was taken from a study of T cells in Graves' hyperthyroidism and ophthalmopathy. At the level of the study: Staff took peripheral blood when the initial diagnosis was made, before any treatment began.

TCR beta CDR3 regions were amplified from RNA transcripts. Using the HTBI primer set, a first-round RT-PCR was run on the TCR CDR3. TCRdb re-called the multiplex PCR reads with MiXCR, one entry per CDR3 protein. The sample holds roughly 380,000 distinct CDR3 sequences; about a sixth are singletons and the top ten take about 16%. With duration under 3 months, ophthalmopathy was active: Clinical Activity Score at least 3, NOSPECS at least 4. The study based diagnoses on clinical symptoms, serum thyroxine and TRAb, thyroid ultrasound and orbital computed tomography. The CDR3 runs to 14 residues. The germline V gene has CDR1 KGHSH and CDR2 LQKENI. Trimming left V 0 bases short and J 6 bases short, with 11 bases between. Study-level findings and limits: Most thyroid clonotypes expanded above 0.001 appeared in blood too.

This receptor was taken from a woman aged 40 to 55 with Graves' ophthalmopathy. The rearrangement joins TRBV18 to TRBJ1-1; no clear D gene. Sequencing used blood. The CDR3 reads CASSPPRGGSEAFF. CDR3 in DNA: TGTGCCAGCTCACCACCCCGGGGAGGATCTGAAGCTTTCTTT.